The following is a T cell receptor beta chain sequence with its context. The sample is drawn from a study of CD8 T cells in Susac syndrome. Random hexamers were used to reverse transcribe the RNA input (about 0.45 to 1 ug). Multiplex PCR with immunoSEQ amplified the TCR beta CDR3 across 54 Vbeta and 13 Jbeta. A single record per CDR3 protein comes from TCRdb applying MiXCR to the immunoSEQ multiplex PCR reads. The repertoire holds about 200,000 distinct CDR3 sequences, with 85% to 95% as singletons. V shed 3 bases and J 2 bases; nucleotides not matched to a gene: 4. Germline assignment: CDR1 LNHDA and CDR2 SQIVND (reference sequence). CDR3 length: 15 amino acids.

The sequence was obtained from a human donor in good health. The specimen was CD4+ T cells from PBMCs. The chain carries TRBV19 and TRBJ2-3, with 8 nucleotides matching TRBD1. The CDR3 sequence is CASSMWTGNTDTQYF. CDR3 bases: TGTGCCAGTAGTATGTGGACAGGGAACACAGATACGCAGTATTTT.